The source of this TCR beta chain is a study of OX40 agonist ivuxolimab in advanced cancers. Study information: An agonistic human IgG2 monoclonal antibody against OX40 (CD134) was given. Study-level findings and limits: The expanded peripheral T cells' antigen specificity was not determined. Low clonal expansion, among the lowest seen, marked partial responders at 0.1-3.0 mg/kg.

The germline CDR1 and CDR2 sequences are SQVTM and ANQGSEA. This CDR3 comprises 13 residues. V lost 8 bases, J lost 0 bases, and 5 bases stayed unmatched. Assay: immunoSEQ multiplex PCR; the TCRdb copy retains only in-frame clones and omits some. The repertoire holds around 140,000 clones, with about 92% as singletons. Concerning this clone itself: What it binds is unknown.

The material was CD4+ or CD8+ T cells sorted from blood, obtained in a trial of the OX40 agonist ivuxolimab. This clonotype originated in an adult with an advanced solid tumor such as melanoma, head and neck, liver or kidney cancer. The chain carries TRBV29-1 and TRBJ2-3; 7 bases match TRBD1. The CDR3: CSIGTVSTDTQYF. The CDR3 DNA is TGCAGCATCGGGACAGTGAGCACAGATACGCAGTATTTT.